These T cell receptor beta chains were read from a single sample in a study of a mutant IDH1 vaccine in newly diagnosed glioma. The table came from immunoSEQ multiplex PCR; TCRdb's copy has only in-frame clones and leaves some out. The sample records fewer than 75,000 clones, roughly 83% being singletons. Their target antigens are unknown. The sequences come from PBMCs, collected from a glioma patient whose treatment included an IDH1 peptide vaccine. These TCRs come from a woman between 50 and 59 years old with glioma. CDR3s include the opening cysteine and the closing phenylalanine or tryptophan. The D gene is left open where the match is weak.

TRBV9	TRBD1	TRBJ2-7	CASSGGTGILYEQYF
TRBV5-1	NA	TRBJ1-1	CASSLASPVTGAFF
TRBV6-1	NA	TRBJ1-3	CASSIWDSGNTIYF
TRBV7-9	TRBD2	TRBJ2-7	CASSPSGGSFGQYF
TRBV5-8	NA	TRBJ1-5	CASSLEGVRVAGLDQPQHF
TRBV13	TRBD1	TRBJ1-3	CASSWGQHSGNTIYF
TRBV5-6	TRBD1	TRBJ1-6	CASSPGQGTATLHF
TRBV29-1	TRBD1	TRBJ2-7	CSVADRGRSYEQYF
TRBV27	NA	TRBJ2-1	CASSLGEANEQFF
TRBV27	NA	TRBJ1-1	CASSEDWGTEAFF
TRBV27	NA	TRBJ1-1	CASSFVTYPGLSMNTEAFF
TRBV5-1	NA	TRBJ2-7	CASSAVQGYEQYF
TRBV7-2	NA	TRBJ2-3	CASRTLGVGRGLDTQYF
TRBV9	NA	TRBJ2-5	CASSVGHHLQETQYF
TRBV7-2	NA	TRBJ2-7	CASSIGPYEQYF
TRBV5-1	NA	TRBJ2-2	CASSLGQGSTGELFF
TRBV5-4	NA	TRBJ2-1	CASSPVGGGSYNEQFF
TRBV6-6	NA	TRBJ2-1	CASNQGGDNEQFF
TRBV5-4	TRBD2	TRBJ2-5	CASSPGLAGGQSGVTQYF
TRBV10-1	NA	TRBJ1-2	CASSESGGKGYTF
TRBV5-4	NA	TRBJ1-1	CASSLAGMNTEAFF
TRBV27	NA	TRBJ1-2	CASSLRGANYGYTF
TRBV9	TRBD1	TRBJ1-3	CASSVVGGVSGNTIYF
TRBV7-9	NA	TRBJ2-5	CASSPMGLAKTTGETQYF
TRBV4-3	NA	TRBJ2-3	CASSQDGGRTDTQYF